The T cell receptor beta chain described here comes from a study of T cell clonality in common variable immunodeficiency. Overall study results and limits: Shared TCRbeta clones were fewer between CVID subjects than controls. T cell subpopulation sequencing would be needed to explain CVID clonality.

This CDR3 has 17 amino acids. Between the trimmed V and J ends, which lost 6 bases and 4 bases, there was a span of 22 bases. The germline CDR1 and CDR2 sequences are SGHRS and YFSETQ. Here immunoSEQ multiplex PCR was the method, and the copy in TCRdb shows in-frame clones only, minus some. The repertoire consists of about 43,000 clones, none detected only once. Donors gave about 5 to 9 ml heparinized peripheral whole blood. This clone was recorded many times. Antigen: not known. The DNA ends 3 residues before the CDR3 does, and the rest of the CDR3 is filled in from the germline J gene. V is TRBV5-1 and J is TRBJ2-2; a possible D gene is TRBD2 (7 bases). This TCR came from a person aged 18 to 70 in good health. Sequencing was carried out using peripheral blood mononuclear cells. CDR3 DNA (partial): TGCGCCAGCATCACTGGTCCCGGGGGGCTGAGCACCGGGGAG. Protein product: CASITGPGGLSTGE. The entire CDR3 protein reads CASITGPGGLSTGELFF.